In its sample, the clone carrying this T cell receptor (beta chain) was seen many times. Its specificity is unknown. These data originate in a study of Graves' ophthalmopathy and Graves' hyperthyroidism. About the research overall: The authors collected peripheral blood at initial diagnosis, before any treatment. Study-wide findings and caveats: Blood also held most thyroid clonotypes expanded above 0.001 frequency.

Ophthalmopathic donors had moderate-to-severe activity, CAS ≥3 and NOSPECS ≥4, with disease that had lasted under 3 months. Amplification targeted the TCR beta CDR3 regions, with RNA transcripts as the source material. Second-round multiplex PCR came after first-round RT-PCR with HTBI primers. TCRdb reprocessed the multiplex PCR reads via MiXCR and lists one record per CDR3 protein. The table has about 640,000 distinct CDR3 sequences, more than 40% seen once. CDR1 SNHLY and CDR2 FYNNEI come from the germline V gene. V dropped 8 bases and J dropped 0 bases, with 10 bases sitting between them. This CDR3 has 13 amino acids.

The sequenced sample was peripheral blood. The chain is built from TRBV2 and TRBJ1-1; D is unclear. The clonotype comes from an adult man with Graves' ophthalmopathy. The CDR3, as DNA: TGTGCCAGCCGGAGGGTCCTGAACACTGAAGCTTTCTTT. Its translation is CASRRVLNTEAFF.